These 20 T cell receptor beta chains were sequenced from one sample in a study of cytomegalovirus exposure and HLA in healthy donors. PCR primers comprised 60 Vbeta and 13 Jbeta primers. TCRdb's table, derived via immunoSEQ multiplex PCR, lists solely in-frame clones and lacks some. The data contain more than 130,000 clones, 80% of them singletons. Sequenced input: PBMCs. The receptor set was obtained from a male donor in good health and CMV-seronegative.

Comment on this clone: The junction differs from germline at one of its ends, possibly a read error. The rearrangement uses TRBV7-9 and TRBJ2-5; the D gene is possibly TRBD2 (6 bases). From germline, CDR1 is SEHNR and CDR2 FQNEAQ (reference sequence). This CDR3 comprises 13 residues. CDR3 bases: TGTTCCAGCAGCCTCGGGACTGGGGGAGCCCAGTACTTC. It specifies CSSSLGTGGAQYF.

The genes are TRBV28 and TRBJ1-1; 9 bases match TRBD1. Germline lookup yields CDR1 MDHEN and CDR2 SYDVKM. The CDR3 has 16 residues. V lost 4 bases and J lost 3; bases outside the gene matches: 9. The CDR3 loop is CASSSPGQGAHTEAFF. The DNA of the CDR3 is TGTGCCAGCAGTTCGCCGGGACAGGGCGCCCACACTGAAGCTTTCTTT.

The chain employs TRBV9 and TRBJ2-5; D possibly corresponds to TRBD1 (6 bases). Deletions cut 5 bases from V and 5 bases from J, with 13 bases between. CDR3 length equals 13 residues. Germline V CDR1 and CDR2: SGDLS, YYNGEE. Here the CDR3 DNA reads TGTGCCAGCAGTGGGAATCAGGGGGAGACCCAGTACTTC. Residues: CASSGNQGETQYF.

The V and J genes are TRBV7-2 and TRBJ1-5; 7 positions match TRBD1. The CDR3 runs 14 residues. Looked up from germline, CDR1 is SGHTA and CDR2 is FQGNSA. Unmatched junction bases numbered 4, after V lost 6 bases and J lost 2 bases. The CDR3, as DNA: TGTGCCAGCAGTCTTGACAGGGGCAATCAGCCCCAGCATTTT. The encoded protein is CASSLDRGNQPQHF. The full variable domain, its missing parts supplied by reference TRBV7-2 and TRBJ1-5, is GAGVSQSPSNKVTEKGKDVELRCDPISGHTALYWYRQSLGQGLEFLIYFQGNSAPDKSGLPSDRFSAERTGGSVSTLTIQRTQQEDSAVYLCASSLDRGNQPQHFGDGTRLSIL.

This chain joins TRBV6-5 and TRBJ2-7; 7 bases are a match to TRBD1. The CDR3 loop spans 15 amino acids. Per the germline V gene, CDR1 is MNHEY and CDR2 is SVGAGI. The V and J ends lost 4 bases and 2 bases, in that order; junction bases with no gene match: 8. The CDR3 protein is CASSSSQGTAYEQYF. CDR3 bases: TGTGCCAGCAGTTCCTCCCAGGGGACAGCCTACGAGCAGTACTTC.

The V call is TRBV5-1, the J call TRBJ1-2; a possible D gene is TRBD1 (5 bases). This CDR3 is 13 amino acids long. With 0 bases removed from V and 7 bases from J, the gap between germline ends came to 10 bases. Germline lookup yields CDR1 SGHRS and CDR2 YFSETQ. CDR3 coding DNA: TGCGCCAGCAGCTTGGAGGGGATTGGTGGCTACACCTTC. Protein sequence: CASSLEGIGGYTF.

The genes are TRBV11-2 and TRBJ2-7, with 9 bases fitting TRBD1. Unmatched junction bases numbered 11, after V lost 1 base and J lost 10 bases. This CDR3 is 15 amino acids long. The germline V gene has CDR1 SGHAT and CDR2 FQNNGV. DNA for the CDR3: TGTGCCAGCAGCTTAGCTCTACCGGGACAGGGTGGTCAGTACTTC. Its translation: CASSLALPGQGGQYF. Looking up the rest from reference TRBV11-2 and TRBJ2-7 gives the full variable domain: EAGVAQSPRYKIIEKRQSVAFWCNPISGHATLYWYQQILGQGPKLLIQFQNNGVVDDSQLPKDRFSAERLKGVDSTLKIQPAKLEDSAVYLCASSLALPGQGGQYFGPGTRLTVT.

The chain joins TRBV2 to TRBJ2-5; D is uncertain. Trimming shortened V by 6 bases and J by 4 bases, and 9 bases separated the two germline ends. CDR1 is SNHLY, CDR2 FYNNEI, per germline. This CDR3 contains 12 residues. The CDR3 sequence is CASSLGRETQYF. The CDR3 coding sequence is TGTGCCAGCAGCCTAGGCCGAGAGACCCAGTACTTC.

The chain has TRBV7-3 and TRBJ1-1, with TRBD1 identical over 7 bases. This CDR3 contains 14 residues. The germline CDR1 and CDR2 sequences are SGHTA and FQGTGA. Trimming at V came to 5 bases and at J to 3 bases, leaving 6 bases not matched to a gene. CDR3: CASSLDREHTEAFF. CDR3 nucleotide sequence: TGTGCCAGCAGCCTCGACAGGGAGCACACTGAAGCTTTCTTT. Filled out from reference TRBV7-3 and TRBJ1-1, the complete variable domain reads GAGVSQTPSNKVTEKGKYVELRCDPISGHTALYWYRQSLGQGPEFLIYFQGTGAADDSGLPNDRFFAVRPEGSVSTLKIQRTERGDSAVYLCASSLDREHTEAFFGQGTRLTVV.

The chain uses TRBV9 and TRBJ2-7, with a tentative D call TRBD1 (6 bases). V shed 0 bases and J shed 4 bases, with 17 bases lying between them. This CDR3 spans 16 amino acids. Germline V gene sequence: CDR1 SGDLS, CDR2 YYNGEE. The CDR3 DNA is TGTGCCAGCAGCGTAGGGGACACAAGGGGTGGGTACGAGCAGTACTTC. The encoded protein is CASSVGDTRGGYEQYF.

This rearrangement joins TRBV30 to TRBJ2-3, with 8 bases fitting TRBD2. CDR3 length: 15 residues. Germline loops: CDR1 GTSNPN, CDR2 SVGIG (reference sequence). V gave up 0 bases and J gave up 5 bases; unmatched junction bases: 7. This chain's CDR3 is CAWSVGTRNQDTQYF. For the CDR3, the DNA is TGTGCCTGGAGTGTAGGGACTAGGAATCAAGATACGCAGTATTTT.

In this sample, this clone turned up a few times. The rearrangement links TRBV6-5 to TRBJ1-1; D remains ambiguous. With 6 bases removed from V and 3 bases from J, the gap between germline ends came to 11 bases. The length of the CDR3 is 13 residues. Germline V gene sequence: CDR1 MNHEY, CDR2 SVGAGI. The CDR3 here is CASSPYEDTEAFF. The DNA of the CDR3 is TGTGCCAGCAGCCCTTACGAGGACACTGAAGCTTTCTTT.

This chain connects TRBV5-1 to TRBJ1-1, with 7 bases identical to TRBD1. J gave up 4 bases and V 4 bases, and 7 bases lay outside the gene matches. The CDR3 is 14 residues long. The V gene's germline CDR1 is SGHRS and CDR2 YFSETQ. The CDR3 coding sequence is TGCGCCAGCAGCACCGGACAGGCGGGCACTGAAGCTTTCTTT. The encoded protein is CASSTGQAGTEAFF.

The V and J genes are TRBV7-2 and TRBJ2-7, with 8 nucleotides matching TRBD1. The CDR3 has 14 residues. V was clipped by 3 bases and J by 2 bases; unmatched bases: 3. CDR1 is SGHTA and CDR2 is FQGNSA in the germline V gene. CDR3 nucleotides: TGTGCCAGCAGCTTTGGGACAGGACCCTACGAGCAGTACTTC. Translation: CASSFGTGPYEQYF.

CDR3 amino acids: CASSRGGFYGYTF. The CDR3 nucleotides read TGTGCCAGCAGCCGAGGGGGTTTTTATGGCTACACCTTC. V usage is TRBV5-6 and J usage is TRBJ1-2; the D gene is possibly TRBD1 (6 bases). This CDR3 has 13 residues. Trimming pared 4 bases from V and 5 bases from J, leaving 12 bases between. Germline loops: CDR1 SGHDT, CDR2 YYEEEE.

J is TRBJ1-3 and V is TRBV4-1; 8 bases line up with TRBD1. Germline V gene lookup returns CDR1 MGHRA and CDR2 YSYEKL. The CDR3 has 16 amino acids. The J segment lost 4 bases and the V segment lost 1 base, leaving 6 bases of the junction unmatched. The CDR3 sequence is CASSQAQGVSGNTIYF. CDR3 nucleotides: TGCGCCAGCAGCCAAGCACAGGGGGTTTCAGGAAACACCATATATTTT.

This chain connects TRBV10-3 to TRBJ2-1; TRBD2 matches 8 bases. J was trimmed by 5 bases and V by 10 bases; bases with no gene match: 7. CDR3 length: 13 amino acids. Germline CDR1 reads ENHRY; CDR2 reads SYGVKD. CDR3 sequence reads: CATRGGANNEQFF. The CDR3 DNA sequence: TGTGCCACCCGGGGGGGGGCTAACAATGAGCAGTTCTTC.

CDR3 bases: TGTGCCTGGAGAGTAAGCCCTGGACTAGCGGGGGGTAAAGACACCGGGGAGCTGTTTTTT. It specifies CAWRVSPGLAGGKDTGELFF. The V and J genes are TRBV30 and TRBJ2-2, with 14 bases identical to TRBD2. J was trimmed by 3 bases and V by 3 bases; bases with no gene match: 15. The CDR3 runs to 20 residues. CDR1 is GTSNPN and CDR2 is SVGIG in the germline V gene (reference sequence).

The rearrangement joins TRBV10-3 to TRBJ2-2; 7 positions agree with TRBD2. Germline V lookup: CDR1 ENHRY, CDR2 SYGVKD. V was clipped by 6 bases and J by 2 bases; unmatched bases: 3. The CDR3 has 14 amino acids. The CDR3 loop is CAIRGGANTGELFF. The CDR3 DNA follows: TGTGCCATCAGGGGAGGGGCCAACACCGGGGAGCTGTTTTTT.

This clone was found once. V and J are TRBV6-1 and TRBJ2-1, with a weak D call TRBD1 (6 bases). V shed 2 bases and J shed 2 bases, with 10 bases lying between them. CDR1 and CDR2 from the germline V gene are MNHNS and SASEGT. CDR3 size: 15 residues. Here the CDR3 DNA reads TGTGCCAGCAGTGAACTAAGGGGGACCTACAATGAGCAGTTCTTC. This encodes CASSELRGTYNEQFF.